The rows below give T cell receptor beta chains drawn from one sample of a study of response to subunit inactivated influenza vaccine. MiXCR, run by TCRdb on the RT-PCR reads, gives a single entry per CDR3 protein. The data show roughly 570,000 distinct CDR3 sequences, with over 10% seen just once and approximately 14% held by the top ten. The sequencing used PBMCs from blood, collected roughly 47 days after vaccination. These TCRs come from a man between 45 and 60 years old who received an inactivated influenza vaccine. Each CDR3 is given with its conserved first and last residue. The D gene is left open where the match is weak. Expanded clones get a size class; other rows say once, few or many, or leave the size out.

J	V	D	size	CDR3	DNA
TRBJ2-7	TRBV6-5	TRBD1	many	CASSYSWDSSYEQYF	TGTGCCAGCAGTTACTCGTGGGACAGTTCCTACGAGCAGTACTTC
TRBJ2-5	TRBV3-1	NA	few	CASSQMYQETQYF	TGTGCCAGCAGCCAAATGTACCAAGAGACCCAGTACTTC
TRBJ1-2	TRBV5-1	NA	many	CASSFESYGYTF	TGCGCCAGCAGCTTTGAGAGCTATGGCTACACCTTC
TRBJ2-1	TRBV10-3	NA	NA	CAISEGGSSYNEQFF	TGTGCCATCAGTGAAGGAGGGAGCTCCTACAATGAGCAGTTCTTC
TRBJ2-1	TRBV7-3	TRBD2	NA	CASSLLLAGVNEQFF	TGTGCCAGCAGCTTACTTTTGGCGGGAGTGAATGAGCAGTTCTTC
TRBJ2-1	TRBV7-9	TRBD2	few	CASSLREVYNEQFF	TGTGCCAGCAGCCTCCGGGAGGTTTACAATGAGCAGTTCTTC
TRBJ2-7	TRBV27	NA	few	CASSFSAGSLLYEQYF	TGTGCCAGCAGCTTTTCGGCAGGGTCTCTACTCTACGAGCAGTACTTC
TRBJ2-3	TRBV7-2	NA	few	CASSLVIRTDTQYF	TGTGCCAGCAGCTTAGTAATCCGCACAGATACGCAGTATTTT
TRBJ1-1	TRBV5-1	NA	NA	CASSLGEGSGTEAFF	TGCGCCAGCAGCTTGGGAGAGGGTTCGGGGACTGAAGCTTTCTTT
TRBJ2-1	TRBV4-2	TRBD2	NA	CASSQEEGLALNEQFF	TGTGCCAGCAGCCAAGAGGAGGGACTAGCGCTCAATGAGCAGTTCTTC
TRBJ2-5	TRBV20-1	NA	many	CSAHVGGAETQYF	TGCAGTGCCCACGTCGGGGGCGCGGAGACCCAGTACTTC
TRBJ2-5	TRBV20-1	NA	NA	CSVETQYF	TGCAGTGTTGAGACCCAGTACTTC
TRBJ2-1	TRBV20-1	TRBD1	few	CSARDSYNEQFF	TGCAGTGCGAGGGACAGCTACAATGAGCAGTTCTTC
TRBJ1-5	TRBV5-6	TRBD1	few	CASSLYGTGVLQPQHF	TGTGCCAGCAGCTTGTACGGGACAGGGGTCCTTCAGCCCCAGCATTTT
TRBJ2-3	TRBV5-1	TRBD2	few	CASSLVSGLSTDTQYF	TGCGCCAGCAGCTTGGTTAGCGGGCTTAGCACAGATACGCAGTATTTT
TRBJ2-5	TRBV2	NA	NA	CASSVMTEEETQYF	TGTGCCAGCAGCGTGATGACAGAGGAAGAGACCCAGTACTTC
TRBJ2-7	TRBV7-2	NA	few	CASSQLGLSSYEQYF	TGTGCCAGCAGCCAGTTAGGGCTAAGCTCCTACGAGCAGTACTTC
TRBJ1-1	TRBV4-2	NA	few	CASSQDGHMNTEAFF	TGTGCCAGCAGCCAAGATGGACACATGAACACTGAAGCTTTCTTT
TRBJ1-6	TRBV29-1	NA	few	CSVRTEYNSPLHF	TGCAGCGTCCGGACAGAGTATAATTCACCCCTCCACTTT
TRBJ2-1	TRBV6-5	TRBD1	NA	CASSYAGTGAYNEQFF	TGTGCCAGCAGTTACGCGGGGACAGGGGCGTACAATGAGCAGTTCTTC
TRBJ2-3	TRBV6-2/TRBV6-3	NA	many	CASSYVQGEVSDTQYF	TGTGCCAGCAGTTACGTACAGGGAGAGGTTTCAGATACGCAGTATTTT
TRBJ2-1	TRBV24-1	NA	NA	CATSDLLSRNEQFF	TGTGCCACCAGTGATTTATTGAGCCGCAATGAGCAGTTCTTC
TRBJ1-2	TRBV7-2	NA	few	CASSLAPTGIGGYTF	TGTGCCAGCAGCTTAGCCCCAACAGGGATAGGTGGCTACACCTTC
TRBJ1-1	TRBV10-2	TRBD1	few	CASSEFTGDHTEAFF	TGCGCCAGCAGTGAGTTTACAGGGGATCACACTGAAGCTTTCTTT
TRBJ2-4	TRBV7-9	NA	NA	CASSYDGLAKNIQYF	TGTGCCAGCAGCTATGACGGTTTAGCCAAAAACATTCAGTACTTC
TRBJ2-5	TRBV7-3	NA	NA	CASSLSPRGETQYF	TGTGCCAGCAGCTTATCACCTCGAGGAGAGACCCAGTACTTC
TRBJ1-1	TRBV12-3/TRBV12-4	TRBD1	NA	CASREQGKGTEAFF	TGTGCCAGCAGGGAACAGGGGAAGGGGACTGAAGCTTTCTTT
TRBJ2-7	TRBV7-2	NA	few	CASSVTQGTEQYF	TGTGCCAGCAGCGTTACACAGGGAACCGAGCAGTACTTC
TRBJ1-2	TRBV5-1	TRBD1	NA	CASSSNRGAGYTF	TGCGCCAGCAGCAGTAACAGGGGGGCAGGCTACACCTTC
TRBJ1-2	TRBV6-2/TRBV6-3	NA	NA	CASSSGAFGYTF	TGTGCCAGCAGCTCAGGGGCGTTCGGCTACACCTTC
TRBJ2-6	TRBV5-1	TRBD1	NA	CASSLAGDRPSPGANVLTF	TGCGCCAGCAGCTTGGCCGGGGACAGACCTAGCCCTGGGGCCAACGTCCTGACTTTC
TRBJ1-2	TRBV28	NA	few	CASSSQGGAVYGYTF	TGTGCCAGCAGCTCCCAAGGGGGGGCTGTCTATGGCTACACCTTC